This TCR beta chain was recorded in a study of blood T cell repertoires in COVID-19. The wider study: Researchers got acute and convalescent COVID-19 samples from the United States, Italy and Spain.

The CDR3 consists of 13 residues. CDR1 is SGHVS, CDR2 FQNEAQ, per germline. The V and J ends lost 8 bases and 4 bases respectively, with 12 bases between them. Repertoires were generated with immunoSEQ multiplex PCR, while TCRdb's copy carries only in-frame clones and drops some. The sample includes about half a million clones, about 91% seen only once; the top ten take approximately 0.9%. The sequenced sample was peripheral blood. This TCR was recovered from a man younger than 30 with COVID-19, enrolled during active disease. The chain is built from TRBV7-8 and TRBJ2-1; D may be TRBD1 (5 bases). This CDR3 reads CASGRTNYNEQFF. CDR3 DNA: TGTGCCAGCGGACGGACAAATTACAATGAGCAGTTCTTC.